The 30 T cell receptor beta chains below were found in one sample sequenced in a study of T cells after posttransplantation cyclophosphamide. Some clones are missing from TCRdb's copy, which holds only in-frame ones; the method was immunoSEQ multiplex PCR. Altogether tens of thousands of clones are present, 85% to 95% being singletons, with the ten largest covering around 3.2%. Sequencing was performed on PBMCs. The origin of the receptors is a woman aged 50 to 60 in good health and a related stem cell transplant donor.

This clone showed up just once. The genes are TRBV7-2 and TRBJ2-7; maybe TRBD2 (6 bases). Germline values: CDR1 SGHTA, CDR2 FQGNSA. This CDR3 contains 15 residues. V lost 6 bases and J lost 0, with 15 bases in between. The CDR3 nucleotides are TGTGCCAGCAGTTCTGATGCGCGGGGCTCCTACGAGCAGTACTTC. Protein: CASSSDARGSYEQYF.

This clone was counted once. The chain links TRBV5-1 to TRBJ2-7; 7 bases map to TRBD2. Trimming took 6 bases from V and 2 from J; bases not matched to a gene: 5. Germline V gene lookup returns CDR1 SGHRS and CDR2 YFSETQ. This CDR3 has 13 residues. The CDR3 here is CASTQAGAYEQYF. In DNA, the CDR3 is TGCGCCAGCACTCAGGCGGGGGCCTACGAGCAGTACTTC.

Written as DNA, the CDR3 is TGCGCCAGCAGCCCTCCCTACAGGGCTAACTATGGCTACACCTTC. Its translation: CASSPPYRANYGYTF. V gene TRBV5-1 combines with J gene TRBJ1-2; D is possibly TRBD1 (6 bases). This CDR3 spans 15 amino acids. CDR1 is SGHRS and CDR2 is YFSETQ in the germline V gene. Trimming left V 4 bases short and J 0 bases short, with 13 bases between. Filled out from reference TRBV5-1 and TRBJ1-2, the complete variable domain reads KAGVTQTPRYLIKTRGQQVTLSCSPISGHRSVSWYQQTPGQGLQFLFEYFSETQRNKGNFPGRFSGRQFSNSRSEMNVSTLELGDSALYLCASSPPYRANYGYTFGSGTRLTVV.

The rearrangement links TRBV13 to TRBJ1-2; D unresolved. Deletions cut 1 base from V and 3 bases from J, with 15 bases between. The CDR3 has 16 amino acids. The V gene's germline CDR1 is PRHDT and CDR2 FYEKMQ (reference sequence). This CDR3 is CASSLDRATSHYGYTF. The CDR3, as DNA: TGTGCCAGCAGCTTAGACCGCGCGACATCCCACTATGGCTACACCTTC. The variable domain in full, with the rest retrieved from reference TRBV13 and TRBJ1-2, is AAGVIQSPRHLIKEKRETATLKCYPIPRHDTVYWYQQGPGQDPQFLISFYEKMQSDKGSIPDRFSAQQFSDYHSELNMSSLELGDSALYFCASSLDRATSHYGYTFGSGTRLTVV.

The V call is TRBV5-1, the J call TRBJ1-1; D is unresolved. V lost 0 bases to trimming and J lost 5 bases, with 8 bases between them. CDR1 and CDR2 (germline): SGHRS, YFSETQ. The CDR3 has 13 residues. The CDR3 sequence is CASSLDLDTEAFF. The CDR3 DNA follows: TGCGCCAGCAGCTTGGATCTAGATACTGAAGCTTTCTTT. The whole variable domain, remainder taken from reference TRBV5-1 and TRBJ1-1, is KAGVTQTPRYLIKTRGQQVTLSCSPISGHRSVSWYQQTPGQGLQFLFEYFSETQRNKGNFPGRFSGRQFSNSRSEMNVSTLELGDSALYLCASSLDLDTEAFFGQGTRLTVV.

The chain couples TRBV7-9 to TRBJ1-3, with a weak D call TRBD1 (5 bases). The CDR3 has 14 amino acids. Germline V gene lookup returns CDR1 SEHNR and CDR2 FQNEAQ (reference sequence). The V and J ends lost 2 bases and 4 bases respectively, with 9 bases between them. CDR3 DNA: TGTGCCAGCAGCTTACAGGGACTGGGAAACACCATATATTTT. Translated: CASSLQGLGNTIYF.

The CDR3, as DNA: TGTGCCAGCAGTGACCCGTTAGCGGGGGGCCCTAGCACAGATACGCAGTATTTT. Translating it yields CASSDPLAGGPSTDTQYF. This chain links TRBV2 with TRBJ2-3; 10 nucleotides align to TRBD2. The CDR3 is 18 residues long. CDR1 and CDR2 (germline): SNHLY, FYNNEI. After removal of 3 bases from V and 0 bases from J, the junction contained 9 bases not matched to a gene.

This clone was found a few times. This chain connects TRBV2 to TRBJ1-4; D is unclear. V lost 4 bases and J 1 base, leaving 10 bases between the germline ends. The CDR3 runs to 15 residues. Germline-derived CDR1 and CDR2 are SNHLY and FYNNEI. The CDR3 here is CASSGYSETNEKLFF. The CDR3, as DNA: TGTGCCAGCAGTGGGTACAGTGAAACTAATGAAAAACTGTTTTTT.

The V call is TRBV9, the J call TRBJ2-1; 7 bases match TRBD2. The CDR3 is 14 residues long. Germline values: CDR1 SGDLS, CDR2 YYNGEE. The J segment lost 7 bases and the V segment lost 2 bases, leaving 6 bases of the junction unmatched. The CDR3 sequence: CASSVVAGANEQFF. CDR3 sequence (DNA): TGTGCCAGCAGCGTGGTGGCGGGAGCGAATGAGCAGTTCTTC.

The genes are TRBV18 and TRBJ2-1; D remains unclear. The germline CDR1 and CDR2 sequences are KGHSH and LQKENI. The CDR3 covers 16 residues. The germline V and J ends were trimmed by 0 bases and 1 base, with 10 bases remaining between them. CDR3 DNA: TGTGCCAGCTCACCACCTTACAGAGCTTCCTACAATGAGCAGTTCTTC. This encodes CASSPPYRASYNEQFF. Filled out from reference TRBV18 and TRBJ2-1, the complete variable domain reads NAGVMQNPRHLVRRRGQEARLRCSPMKGHSHVYWYRQLPEEGLKFMVYLQKENIIDESGMPKERFSAEFPKEGPSILRIQQVVRGDSAAYFCASSPPYRASYNEQFFGPGTRLTVL.

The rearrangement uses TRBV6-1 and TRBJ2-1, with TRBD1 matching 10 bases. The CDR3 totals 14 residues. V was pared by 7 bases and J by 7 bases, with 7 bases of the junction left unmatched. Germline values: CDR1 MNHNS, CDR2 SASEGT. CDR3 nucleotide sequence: TGTGCCAGCACCCGGACAGGGGGGATGAATGAGCAGTTCTTC. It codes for CASTRTGGMNEQFF.

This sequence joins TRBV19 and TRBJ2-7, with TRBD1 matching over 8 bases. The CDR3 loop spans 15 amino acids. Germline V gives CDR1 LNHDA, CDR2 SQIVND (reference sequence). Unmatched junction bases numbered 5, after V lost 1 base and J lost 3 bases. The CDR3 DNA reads TGTGCCAGTAGTATAGGGACAGGGCTCTACTACGAGCAGTACTTC. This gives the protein CASSIGTGLYYEQYF.

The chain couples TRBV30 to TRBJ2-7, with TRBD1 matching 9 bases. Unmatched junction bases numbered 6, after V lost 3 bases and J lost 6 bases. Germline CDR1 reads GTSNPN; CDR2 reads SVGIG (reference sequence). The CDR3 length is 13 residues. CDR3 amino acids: CAWSGQGRGEQYF. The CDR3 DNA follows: TGTGCCTGGAGCGGACAGGGGAGGGGCGAGCAGTACTTC.

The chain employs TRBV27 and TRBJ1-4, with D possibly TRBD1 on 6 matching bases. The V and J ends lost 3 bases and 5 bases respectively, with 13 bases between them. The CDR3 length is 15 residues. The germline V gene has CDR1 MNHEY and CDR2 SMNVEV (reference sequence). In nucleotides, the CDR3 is TGTGCCAGCAGTTTGTCAGGGGAAGGGAATGAAAAACTGTTTTTT. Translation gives CASSLSGEGNEKLFF.

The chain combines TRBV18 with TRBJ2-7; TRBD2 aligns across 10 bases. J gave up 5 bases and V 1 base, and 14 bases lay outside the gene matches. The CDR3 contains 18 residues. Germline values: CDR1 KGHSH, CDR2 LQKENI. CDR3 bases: TGTGCCAGCTCACCACGGTCCCTAGCGGGGGTGAGGGATGACGAGCAGTACTTC. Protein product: CASSPRSLAGVRDDEQYF.

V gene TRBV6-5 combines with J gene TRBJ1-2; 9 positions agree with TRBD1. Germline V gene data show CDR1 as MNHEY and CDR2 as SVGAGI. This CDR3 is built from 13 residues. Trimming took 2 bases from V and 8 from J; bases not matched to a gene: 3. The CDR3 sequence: CASSYDRGDGYTF. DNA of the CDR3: TGTGCCAGCAGTTACGACAGGGGGGACGGCTACACCTTC.

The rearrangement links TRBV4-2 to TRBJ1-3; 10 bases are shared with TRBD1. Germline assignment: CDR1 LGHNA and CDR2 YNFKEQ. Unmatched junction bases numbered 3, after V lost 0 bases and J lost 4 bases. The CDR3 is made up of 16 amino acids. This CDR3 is CASSQEGTGAGNTIYF. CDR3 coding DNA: TGTGCCAGCAGCCAAGAGGGGACAGGGGCCGGAAACACCATATATTTT.

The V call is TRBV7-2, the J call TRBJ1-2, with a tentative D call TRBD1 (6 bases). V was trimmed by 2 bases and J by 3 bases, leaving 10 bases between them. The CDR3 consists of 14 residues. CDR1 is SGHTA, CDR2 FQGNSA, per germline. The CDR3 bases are TGTGCCAGCAGCTTACAGGGGCCGTACTATGGCTACACCTTC. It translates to CASSLQGPYYGYTF.

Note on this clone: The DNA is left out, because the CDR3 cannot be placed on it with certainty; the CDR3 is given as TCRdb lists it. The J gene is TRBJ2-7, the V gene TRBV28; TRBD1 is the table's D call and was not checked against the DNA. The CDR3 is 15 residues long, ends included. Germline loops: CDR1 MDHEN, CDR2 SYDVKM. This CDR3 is CASSFGPGPSYEQYF.

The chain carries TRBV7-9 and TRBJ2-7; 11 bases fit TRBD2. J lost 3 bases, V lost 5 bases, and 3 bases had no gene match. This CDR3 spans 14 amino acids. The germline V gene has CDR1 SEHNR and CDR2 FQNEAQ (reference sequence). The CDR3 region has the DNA TGTGCCAGCAGCGCCGGGACTAGCGGCTACGAGCAGTACTTC. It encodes CASSAGTSGYEQYF.

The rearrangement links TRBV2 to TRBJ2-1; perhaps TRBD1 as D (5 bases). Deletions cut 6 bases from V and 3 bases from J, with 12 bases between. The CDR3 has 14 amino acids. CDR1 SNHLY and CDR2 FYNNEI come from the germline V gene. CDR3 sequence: CASSAGYGYNEQFF. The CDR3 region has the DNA TGTGCCAGCAGCGCAGGGTACGGCTACAATGAGCAGTTCTTC.

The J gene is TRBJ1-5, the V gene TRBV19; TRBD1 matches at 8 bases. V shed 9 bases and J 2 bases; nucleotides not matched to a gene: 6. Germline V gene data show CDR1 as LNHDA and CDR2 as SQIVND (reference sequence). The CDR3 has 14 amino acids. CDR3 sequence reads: CASSEQGGNQPQHF. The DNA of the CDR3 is TGTGCCAGCTCCGAACAGGGGGGCAATCAGCCCCAGCATTTT.

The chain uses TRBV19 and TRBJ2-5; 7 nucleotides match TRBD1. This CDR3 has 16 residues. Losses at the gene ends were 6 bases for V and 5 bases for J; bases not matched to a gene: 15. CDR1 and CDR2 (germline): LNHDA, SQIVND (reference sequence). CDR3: CASSPALEGAGETQYF. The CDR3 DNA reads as TGTGCCAGTAGCCCGGCCCTAGAGGGGGCCGGGGAGACCCAGTACTTC.

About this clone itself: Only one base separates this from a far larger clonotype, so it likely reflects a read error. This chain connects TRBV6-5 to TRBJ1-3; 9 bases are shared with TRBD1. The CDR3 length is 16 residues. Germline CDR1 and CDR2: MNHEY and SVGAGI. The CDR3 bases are TGTGCCAGCAGTTTTTCCGGGACAGGGAACACCGGGGAGCTGTCTTTT. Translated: CASSFSGTGNTGELSF.

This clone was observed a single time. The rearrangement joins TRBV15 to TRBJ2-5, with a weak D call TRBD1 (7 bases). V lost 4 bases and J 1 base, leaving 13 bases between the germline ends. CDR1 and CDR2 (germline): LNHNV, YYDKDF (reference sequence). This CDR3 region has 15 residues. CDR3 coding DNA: TGTGCCACCAGCACACGACAGGGACTCCAAGAGACCCAGTACTTC. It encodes CATSTRQGLQETQYF. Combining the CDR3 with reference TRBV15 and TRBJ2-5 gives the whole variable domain DAMVIQNPRYQVTQFGKPVTLSCSQTLNHNVMYWYQQKSSQAPKLLFHYYDKDFNNEADTPDNFQSRRPNTSFCFLDIRSPGLGDTAMYLCATSTRQGLQETQYFGPGTRLLVL.

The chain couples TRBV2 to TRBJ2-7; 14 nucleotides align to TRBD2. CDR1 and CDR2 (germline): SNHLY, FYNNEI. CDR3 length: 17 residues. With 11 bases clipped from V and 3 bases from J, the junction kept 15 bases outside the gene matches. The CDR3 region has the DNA TGTGCCGCGTCTCCGTCGGGACTAGCGGGAGTTTTCTACGAGCAGTACTTC. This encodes CAASPSGLAGVFYEQYF.

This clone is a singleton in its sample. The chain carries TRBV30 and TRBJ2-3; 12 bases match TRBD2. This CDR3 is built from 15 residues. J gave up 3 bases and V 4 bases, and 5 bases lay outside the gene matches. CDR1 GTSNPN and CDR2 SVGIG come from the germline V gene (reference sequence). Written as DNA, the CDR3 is TGTGCCTGGATGACTAGCGGGAGAGGTACAGATACGCAGTATTTT. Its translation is CAWMTSGRGTDTQYF.

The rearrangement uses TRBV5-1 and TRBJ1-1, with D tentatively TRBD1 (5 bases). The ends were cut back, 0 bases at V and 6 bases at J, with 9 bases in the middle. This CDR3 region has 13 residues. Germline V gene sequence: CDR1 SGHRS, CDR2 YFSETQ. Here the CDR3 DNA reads TGCGCCAGCAGCTTGGCCGGGGGGGCTGAAGCTTTCTTT. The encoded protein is CASSLAGGAEAFF.

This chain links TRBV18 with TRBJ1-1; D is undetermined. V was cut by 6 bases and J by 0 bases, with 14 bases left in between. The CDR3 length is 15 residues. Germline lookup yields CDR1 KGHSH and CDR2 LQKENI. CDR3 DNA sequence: TGTGCCAGCTCCGAACTTCTGCCTTTGAACACTGAAGCTTTCTTT. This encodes CASSELLPLNTEAFF.

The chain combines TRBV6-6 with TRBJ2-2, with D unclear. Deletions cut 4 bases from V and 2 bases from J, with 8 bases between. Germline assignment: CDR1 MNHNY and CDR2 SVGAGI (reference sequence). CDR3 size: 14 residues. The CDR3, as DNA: TGTGCCAGCAGTTTACATGTAAACACCGGGGAGCTGTTTTTT. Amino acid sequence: CASSLHVNTGELFF.